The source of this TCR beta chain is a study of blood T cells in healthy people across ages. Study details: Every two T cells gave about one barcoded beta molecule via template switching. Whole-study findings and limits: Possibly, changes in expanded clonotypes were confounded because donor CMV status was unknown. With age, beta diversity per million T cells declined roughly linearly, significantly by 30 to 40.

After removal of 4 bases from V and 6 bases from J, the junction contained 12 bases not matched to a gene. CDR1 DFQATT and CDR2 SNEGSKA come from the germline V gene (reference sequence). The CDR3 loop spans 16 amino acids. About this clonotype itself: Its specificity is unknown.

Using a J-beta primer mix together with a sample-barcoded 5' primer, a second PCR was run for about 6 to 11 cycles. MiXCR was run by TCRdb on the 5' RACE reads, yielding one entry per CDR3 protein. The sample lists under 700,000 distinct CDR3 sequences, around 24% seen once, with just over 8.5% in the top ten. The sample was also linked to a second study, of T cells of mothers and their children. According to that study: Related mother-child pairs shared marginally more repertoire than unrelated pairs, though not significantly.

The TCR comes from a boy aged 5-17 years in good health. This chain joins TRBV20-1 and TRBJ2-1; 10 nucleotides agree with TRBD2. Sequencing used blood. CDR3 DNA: TGCAGTGCTAAGTGGGGGCTAGCGGGAGTTTCCAATGAGCAGTTCTTC. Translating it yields CSAKWGLAGVSNEQFF.